This is a list of T cell receptor beta chains from one sample in a study of blood T cells in healthy people across ages. MiXCR, applied by TCRdb to the 5' RACE reads, yields one record per CDR3 protein. The sample shows 1.5 million to 2 million distinct CDR3 sequences, about two fifths of them seen only once. The specimen sequenced was blood. Every receptor here comes from a human donor in good health. Each CDR3 is given with its conserved first and last residue. Each record gives: J gene, D gene, clone size, V gene, CDR3 DNA, CDR3 protein. The D gene is left open where the match is weak. Clone size is stated in some rows and not others, as once, few, many or a class when expanded.

>TRBJ1-2|NA|NA|TRBV4-3
TGCGCCAGCAGCCAAGACTTGGGCCCGGCTAACTATGGCTACACCTTC
CASSQDLGPANYGYTF
>TRBJ1-1|NA|NA|TRBV3-1
TGTGCCAGCAGCCCCGACAAGCGAGAAGCTTTCTTT
CASSPDKREAFF
>TRBJ2-4|NA|NA|TRBV28
TGTGCCAGCAGTTTAGCGGGAACTCCCTCTCGGGAGCAGTACTTC
CASSLAGTPSREQYF
>TRBJ1-2|NA|NA|TRBV28
TGTGCCAGCAGTTTCAGGGTAAATGGCTACACCTTC
CASSFRVNGYTF
>TRBJ1-1|NA|few|TRBV12-3/TRBV12-4
TGTGCCAGCAGTCTCCACGGTGAGAACACTGAAGCTTTCTTT
CASSLHGENTEAFF
>TRBJ2-6|NA|few|TRBV7-2
TGTGCCAGCAGCTTAATGTCACAGGGAACTAGTGGGGCCAACGTCCTGACTTTC
CASSLMSQGTSGANVLTF
>TRBJ2-1|TRBD2|NA|TRBV5-1
TGCGCCAGCAGTCATCCGGGACTAGCGGGGGACAATGAGCAGTTCTTC
CASSHPGLAGDNEQFF
>TRBJ1-1|TRBD1|NA|TRBV4-3
TGCGCCAGCAGCCAAGATGACAGGGTCGAAATGAACACTGAAGCTTTCTTT
CASSQDDRVEMNTEAFF
>TRBJ2-7|NA|NA|TRBV29-1
NA
CSVLERGTYEQYF
>TRBJ2-1|TRBD1|NA|TRBV6-5
TGTGTCAGCACCTACTCTGGGACAGGGGGAAACAATGAGCAGTTCTTC
CVSTYSGTGGNNEQFF
>TRBJ2-1|TRBD2|NA|TRBV7-6
TGTGCCAGCAGCGTCGCTAGCGGGGGAAGCTCCTACAATGAGCAGTTCTTC
CASSVASGGSSYNEQFF
>TRBJ2-3|TRBD2|NA|TRBV18
TGTGCCAGCTCAGCTCTAGCGGGGAGTCGCCGTGAAACGCAGTATTTT
CASSALAGSRRETQYF
>TRBJ2-3|NA|NA|TRBV4-2
NA
CASSQVVAGGSATHYF
>TRBJ1-1|NA|NA|TRBV29-1
TGCAGCGTTGAACGTAAGGGACTCAACACTGAAGCTTTCTTT
CSVERKGLNTEAFF
>TRBJ1-5|NA|NA|TRBV5-5
TGTGCCAGCAGCGGCCAGGGTAATAGCAATCAGCCCCAGCATTTT
CASSGQGNSNQPQHF
>TRBJ2-7|NA|many|TRBV4-1
TGCGCCAGCAGCCAAGAGTGGACCGACTACGAGCAGTACTTC
CASSQEWTDYEQYF
>TRBJ2-3|NA|NA|TRBV2
TGTGCCCGCAGTGAACGGGTGATAGAAACAGATACGCAGTATTTT
CARSERVIETDTQYF
>TRBJ2-6|NA|few|TRBV7-8
TGTGCCAGCAGCTTTACAGGGTATTCTGGGGCCAACGTCCTGACTTTC
CASSFTGYSGANVLTF
>TRBJ2-4|NA|NA|TRBV27
TGTGCCAGCAGTCCACTGAACTTGGGGGAGCAGTACTTC
CASSPLNLGEQYF
>TRBJ1-1|TRBD1|NA|TRBV28
TGTGCCAGCAGTTTGTCGGGGACAGCTAACACTGAAGCTTTCTTT
CASSLSGTANTEAFF
>TRBJ1-2|NA|NA|TRBV20-1
TGCAGTGCTAATCCCGGACGGACTAACTATGGCTACACCTTC
CSANPGRTNYGYTF
>TRBJ2-3|NA|NA|TRBV11-2
TGTGCCACCGCACAGGGTCCCTACACAGATACGCAGTATTTT
CATAQGPYTDTQYF
>TRBJ2-1|NA|NA|TRBV5-1
TGCGCCAGCAGCTTGATGCAGGGGAGTGATTACAATGAGCAGTTCTTC
CASSLMQGSDYNEQFF
>TRBJ2-1|TRBD1|few|TRBV27
TGTGCCAGCAGTTCCGGACAGGGGAGGGATGAGCAGTTCTTC
CASSSGQGRDEQFF
>TRBJ1-5|TRBD1|NA|TRBV4-3
TGCGCCAGCAGCCAGGAAGCGACAGGGTATCAGCCCCAGCATTTT
CASSQEATGYQPQHF
>TRBJ2-1|NA|NA|TRBV27
TGTGCCAGCAGTCGAACCCCCGTTAGTGAGCAGTTCTTC
CASSRTPVSEQFF
>TRBJ2-3|NA|few|TRBV9
TGTGCCAGCAGCACCCGTGGGGATACGCAGTATTTT
CASSTRGDTQYF
>TRBJ2-5|TRBD1|NA|TRBV7-9
TGTGCCAGCAGTCCCGGGACAGTTGTAAAGACCCAGTACTTC
CASSPGTVVKTQYF
>TRBJ2-1|NA|NA|TRBV6-5
TGTGCCAGCACCGCGGGCCCAGTCTACAATGAGCAGTTCTTC
CASTAGPVYNEQFF
>TRBJ2-7|NA|NA|TRBV4-3
TGCGCCAGCAGCCAAGCTAACACAGTCTCCTACGAGCAGTACTTC
CASSQANTVSYEQYF
>TRBJ2-7|NA|many|TRBV18
TGTGCCAGCTCATCATCCTTACAGGGCTACGAGCAGTACTTC
CASSSSLQGYEQYF
>TRBJ1-5|TRBD1|once|TRBV20-1
TGCAGTGCTATATCCGGGACAGGGCCTCAGCATTTT
CSAISGTGPQHF
>TRBJ1-2|NA|NA|TRBV12-3/TRBV12-4
TGTGCCAGCAGTTCCGCCAGGGGTAGCTATGGCTACACCTTC
CASSSARGSYGYTF
>TRBJ1-2|NA|few|TRBV4-1
TGCGCCAGCAGCAAACAACAACAGGGAGACTATGGCTACACCTTC
CASSKQQQGDYGYTF
>TRBJ1-2|NA|few|TRBV27
TGTGCCAGCAGTTTATCCGGCAGGGTAGGCTATGGCTACACCTTC
CASSLSGRVGYGYTF
>TRBJ1-5|NA|NA|TRBV20-1
TGCAGTGCTAGGGAGGGCTTTCAGCCCCAGCATTTT
CSAREGFQPQHF
>TRBJ2-3|TRBD1|NA|TRBV29-1
TGCAGCGTAGGAAGACAGGGGGATACGCAGTATTTT
CSVGRQGDTQYF
>TRBJ2-7|NA|NA|TRBV9
TGTGCCAGCAGCCAGGGGGAGGGGGCAGTTTACGAGCAGTACTTC
CASSQGEGAVYEQYF
>TRBJ2-5|NA|few|TRBV28
TGTGCCAGCAGTAGGGGAATCCGCGAGACCCAGTACTTC
CASSRGIRETQYF
>TRBJ2-5|TRBD2|few|TRBV2
TGTGCCAGCAGTGAAGGGACTAGCGGCCAAGAGACCCAGTACTTC
CASSEGTSGQETQYF
>TRBJ1-2|NA|NA|TRBV30
TGTGCCTGGAGTGTAATAACAGACGCTAGCTACACCTTC
CAWSVITDASYTF
>TRBJ1-5|TRBD1|few|TRBV6-6
TGCGGGGTAGGACAGGGTTTCAATCAGCCCCAGCATTTT
CGVGQGFNQPQHF
>TRBJ2-1|NA|few|TRBV20-1
TGCAGTGCTAGAGATCAAAGACAGCCAAACAATGAGCAGTTCTTC
CSARDQRQPNNEQFF
>TRBJ2-3|NA|NA|TRBV7-4
TGTGCCAGCAGCCATATTTCCCGCACAGATACGCGGTATTTT
CASSHISRTDTRYF
>TRBJ2-1|TRBD1|NA|TRBV29-1
TGCAGCTGCAACCCCGGGACAGCGTCTGGTGAGCAGTTCTTC
CSCNPGTASGEQFF
>TRBJ2-7|TRBD1|NA|TRBV4-1
TGCGCCAGCAGCCCCCTAGGGGGGACAGGGGCCTACGAGCAGTACTTC
CASSPLGGTGAYEQYF
>TRBJ2-5|NA|few|TRBV5-1
TGCGCCAGCAGCCCGGAACCTTGGGATGAGACCCAGTACTTC
CASSPEPWDETQYF
>TRBJ2-5|TRBD2|NA|TRBV20-1
TGCAGTGCTTTCCCCAACCTTGGCCTAATTAGCGGGTACCAAGAGACCCAGTACTTC
CSAFPNLGLISGYQETQYF
>TRBJ1-1|NA|once|TRBV7-8
TGTGCCAGCAGCTTGTCCCCCACGAACACTGAAGCTTTCTTT
CASSLSPTNTEAFF
>TRBJ2-1|TRBD1|NA|TRBV4-3
TGCACCAGCAGCCGCACTTCCGGAGCACAGGGGGGAAATGAGCAGTTCTTC
CTSSRTSGAQGGNEQFF
>TRBJ1-1|NA|few|TRBV29-1
TGCAGCGTTGTCGCCCACACTGAAGCTTTCTTT
CSVVAHTEAFF
>TRBJ2-1|NA|once|TRBV11-2
TGTGCCAGCAGCTTAGATCCCGGATCCCGGGGAGGCGAGCAGTTCTTC
CASSLDPGSRGGEQFF
>TRBJ2-1|TRBD2|NA|TRBV29-1
TGCAGCGTTGTTAAAGGACTAGAAGGCGATGAGCAGTTCTTC
CSVVKGLEGDEQFF
>TRBJ2-7|NA|few|TRBV7-2
TGTGCCAGCAGCAAAGTTGGGGACACCTCCTACGAGCAGTACTTC
CASSKVGDTSYEQYF